This T cell receptor beta chain derives from a study of T-cell memory formation after mild COVID-19. In the study overall: Across donors, TCR clusters were largely donor specific.

TCRdb itself ran the 5' RACE reads through MiXCR, one entry per CDR3 protein. The table includes hundreds of thousands of distinct CDR3 sequences, 15% to 20% detected once. Germline CDR1 reads MNHEY; CDR2 reads SVGEGT. The CDR3 covers 10 residues. The rearrangement joins TRBV6-2 or TRBV6-3 to TRBJ2-5; D unresolved. The sequence came from a young man who had mild COVID-19 (a few samples of this study predate the infection). Cell type and time point are not known. Sequenced material: PBMCs or a T cell subset sorted from them (not recorded which). CDR3 bases: TGTGCAACCCGGAAGGAGACCCAGTACTTC. Protein product: CATRKETQYF.